These T cell receptor beta chains were read from a single sample in a study of blood T cell repertoires in COVID-19. Using immunoSEQ multiplex PCR, the repertoire was profiled, and TCRdb retains in-frame clones only, with some absent. The table includes around 300,000 clones, about 89% detected once. Sequencing was done on a sample of peripheral blood. The receptors come from a man in his fifties or sixties with acute or convalescent COVID-19. Each CDR3 is given with its conserved first and last residue. The D gene is left open where the match is weak. Clone size is shown for a subset of rows, as once, few, many or a class of expanded clone.

clone_size: .; j_call: TRBJ2-3; v_call: TRBV7-2; d_call: .; cdr3_nt: TGTGCCAGCAGCTTGACAGCACCAGTTAGCACAGATACGCAGTATTTT; cdr3_aa: CASSLTAPVSTDTQYF
clone_size: .; j_call: TRBJ1-4; v_call: TRBV5-1; d_call: TRBD1; cdr3_nt: TGCGCCAGCAGCTTACAGGGGGCGGGGGAAAAACTGTTTTTT; cdr3_aa: CASSLQGAGEKLFF
clone_size: few; j_call: TRBJ2-2; v_call: TRBV7-8; d_call: .; cdr3_nt: TGTGCCAGCAGCCCCATCCCCGGGGAGCTGTTTTTT; cdr3_aa: CASSPIPGELFF
clone_size: .; j_call: TRBJ1-1; v_call: TRBV27; d_call: .; cdr3_nt: TGTGCCAGCAGTTTCCAGGGAGGCACTGAAGCTTTCTTT; cdr3_aa: CASSFQGGTEAFF
clone_size: .; j_call: TRBJ1-1; v_call: TRBV5-1; d_call: TRBD1; cdr3_nt: TGCGCCAGCAGCGGTGACAGGGTTGACACTGAAGCTTTCTTT; cdr3_aa: CASSGDRVDTEAFF
clone_size: .; j_call: TRBJ1-6; v_call: TRBV30; d_call: .; cdr3_nt: TGTGCCTGGACCCAACAGGGCCAGGGGAGCTCACCCCTCCACTTT; cdr3_aa: CAWTQQGQGSSPLHF
clone_size: once; j_call: TRBJ2-7; v_call: TRBV2; d_call: .; cdr3_nt: TGTGCCAGCAACCAGCTTGGGCACGAGCAGTACTTC; cdr3_aa: CASNQLGHEQYF
clone_size: .; j_call: TRBJ1-2; v_call: TRBV5-1; d_call: TRBD1; cdr3_nt: TGCGCCAGCAGCTTGGTGTCACAGGGGGCGAAAGGCTACACCTTC; cdr3_aa: CASSLVSQGAKGYTF
clone_size: .; j_call: TRBJ1-2; v_call: TRBV19; d_call: TRBD1; cdr3_nt: TGTGCCAGTAGTAACCGAGACAGGGGGATCTATGGCTACACCTTC; cdr3_aa: CASSNRDRGIYGYTF
clone_size: .; j_call: TRBJ1-1; v_call: TRBV6-5; d_call: .; cdr3_nt: TGTGCCAGCAGTACAGGGCACCCCACTGAAGCTTTCTTT; cdr3_aa: CASSTGHPTEAFF
clone_size: once; j_call: TRBJ2-5; v_call: TRBV7-2; d_call: .; cdr3_nt: TGTGCCAGCAGCCGCGGGCCCGGAGGAGAGACCCAGTACTTC; cdr3_aa: CASSRGPGGETQYF
clone_size: .; j_call: TRBJ2-1; v_call: TRBV7-3; d_call: .; cdr3_nt: TGTGCCAGCAGCCTTGGGGCGAAGGATAATGAGCAGTTCTTC; cdr3_aa: CASSLGAKDNEQFF
clone_size: .; j_call: TRBJ2-6; v_call: TRBV7-3; d_call: .; cdr3_nt: TGTGCCAGCAGCTTAGGGCCCACAAGCTCTGGGGCCAACGTCCTGACTTTC; cdr3_aa: CASSLGPTSSGANVLTF
clone_size: .; j_call: TRBJ1-4; v_call: TRBV7-2; d_call: .; cdr3_nt: TGTGCCAGCAGCTTTTCCTCCAATCTATTAAATGAAAAACTGTTTTTT; cdr3_aa: CASSFSSNLLNEKLFF
clone_size: .; j_call: TRBJ2-3; v_call: TRBV7-9; d_call: TRBD2; cdr3_nt: TGTGCCAGCAGCGCTCCGGGACTAGCGGGAGATACGCAGTATTTT; cdr3_aa: CASSAPGLAGDTQYF
clone_size: .; j_call: TRBJ1-6; v_call: TRBV30; d_call: .; cdr3_nt: TGTGCCTGGATTGGTGGACAGAATAATTCACCCCTCCACTTT; cdr3_aa: CAWIGGQNNSPLHF
clone_size: .; j_call: TRBJ1-5; v_call: TRBV4-2; d_call: TRBD1; cdr3_nt: TGTGCCAGCAGCCAGGATAACCGGGACAGGGGCAATCAGCCCCAGCATTTT; cdr3_aa: CASSQDNRDRGNQPQHF
clone_size: .; j_call: TRBJ1-6; v_call: TRBV5-1; d_call: .; cdr3_nt: TGCGCCAGCAGCCCGGGATTGGATAATTCACCCCTCCACTTT; cdr3_aa: CASSPGLDNSPLHF
clone_size: .; j_call: TRBJ1-2; v_call: TRBV4-2; d_call: TRBD1; cdr3_nt: TGTGCCAGCAGCCAAGTTGACAGGGGGAACTATGGCTACACCTTC; cdr3_aa: CASSQVDRGNYGYTF
clone_size: few; j_call: TRBJ2-6; v_call: TRBV5-1; d_call: .; cdr3_nt: TGCGCCAGCAGCTTGGTGGGCAGAAGCTCTGGGGCCAACGTCCTGACTTTC; cdr3_aa: CASSLVGRSSGANVLTF
clone_size: .; j_call: TRBJ2-1; v_call: TRBV9; d_call: TRBD1; cdr3_nt: TGTGCCAGCAGTTCGACAGGGGCCCCCAATGAGCAGTTCTTC; cdr3_aa: CASSSTGAPNEQFF
clone_size: .; j_call: TRBJ2-5; v_call: TRBV9; d_call: TRBD2; cdr3_nt: TGTGCCAGCAGTGGGACTAGCGGGGGGACCCAGTACTTC; cdr3_aa: CASSGTSGGTQYF
clone_size: .; j_call: TRBJ2-2; v_call: TRBV29-1; d_call: TRBD2; cdr3_nt: TGCAGCGCCGGAGCGGGGGTCAACACCGGGGAGCTGTTTTTT; cdr3_aa: CSAGAGVNTGELFF
clone_size: .; j_call: TRBJ2-1; v_call: TRBV12-3/TRBV12-4; d_call: .; cdr3_nt: TGTGCCAGCAGTTTTGGGCAAAATTTAGAGCAGTTCTTC; cdr3_aa: CASSFGQNLEQFF
clone_size: few; j_call: TRBJ2-7; v_call: TRBV6-1; d_call: .; cdr3_nt: TGTGCCAGCAGTGAAGTGGGTACCGGAGTTTGGGAGCAGTACTTC; cdr3_aa: CASSEVGTGVWEQYF
clone_size: .; j_call: TRBJ1-5; v_call: TRBV19; d_call: .; cdr3_nt: TGTGCCAGTAGTATTACTGGGGTGCCGGGGAGTGCCCAGCATTTT; cdr3_aa: CASSITGVPGSAQHF
clone_size: few; j_call: TRBJ2-7; v_call: TRBV29-1; d_call: .; cdr3_nt: TGCAGCGTTGATTCACAGGGTGGTTACGAGCAGTACTTC; cdr3_aa: CSVDSQGGYEQYF
clone_size: .; j_call: TRBJ1-1; v_call: TRBV7-3; d_call: .; cdr3_nt: TGTGCCAGCAGCCCCGCCCCGAGTACTGAAGCTTTCTTT; cdr3_aa: CASSPAPSTEAFF
clone_size: .; j_call: TRBJ2-7; v_call: TRBV12-3/TRBV12-4; d_call: .; cdr3_nt: TGTGCCAGCCGTTCACAGGGTCCCTACGAGCAGTACTTC; cdr3_aa: CASRSQGPYEQYF
clone_size: .; j_call: TRBJ1-5; v_call: TRBV12-3/TRBV12-4; d_call: .; cdr3_nt: TGTGCCAGCAGTGCCGGGGGGGGGCAGCCCCAGCATTTT; cdr3_aa: CASSAGGGQPQHF
clone_size: .; j_call: TRBJ2-5; v_call: TRBV7-3; d_call: .; cdr3_nt: TGTGCCAGCAGTGCGGGGAACCAAGAGACCCAGTACTTC; cdr3_aa: CASSAGNQETQYF
clone_size: .; j_call: TRBJ2-5; v_call: TRBV4-2; d_call: TRBD1; cdr3_nt: TGTGCCAGCAGCCAAGATCTATCGGGGACAGGGGCGGAGACCCAGTACTTC; cdr3_aa: CASSQDLSGTGAETQYF
clone_size: .; j_call: TRBJ1-1; v_call: TRBV10-3; d_call: TRBD1; cdr3_nt: TGTGCCACAGGGACAGCGAACACTGAAGCTTTCTTT; cdr3_aa: CATGTANTEAFF
clone_size: .; j_call: TRBJ2-1; v_call: TRBV9; d_call: .; cdr3_nt: TGTGCCAGCAGCCTAGACTCCCCAATCTCCTACAATGAGCAGTTCTTC; cdr3_aa: CASSLDSPISYNEQFF
clone_size: .; j_call: TRBJ2-3; v_call: TRBV30; d_call: .; cdr3_nt: TGTGCCTGGGCCCCAGGGGTACGGGATACGCAGTATTTT; cdr3_aa: CAWAPGVRDTQYF
clone_size: .; j_call: TRBJ2-1; v_call: TRBV3-1/TRBV3-2; d_call: TRBD2; cdr3_nt: TGTGCCAGCAGCCAAGACGGGGGAGCGGGGGGCTCCTACAATGAGCAGTTCTTC; cdr3_aa: CASSQDGGAGGSYNEQFF
clone_size: .; j_call: TRBJ2-2; v_call: TRBV14; d_call: .; cdr3_nt: TGTGCCAGCAGCCGGACGAACAGGGTCGGGGAGCTGTTTTTT; cdr3_aa: CASSRTNRVGELFF
clone_size: .; j_call: TRBJ1-2; v_call: TRBV5-4; d_call: .; cdr3_nt: TGTGCCAGCAGCTCGGGGTTTTTAGGGCAGAACCTCGGCTACACCTTC; cdr3_aa: CASSSGFLGQNLGYTF
clone_size: .; j_call: TRBJ1-2; v_call: TRBV12-3/TRBV12-4; d_call: .; cdr3_nt: TGTGCCAGCAGTTTAGGGGGAGACTATGGCTACACCTTC; cdr3_aa: CASSLGGDYGYTF
clone_size: .; j_call: TRBJ1-6; v_call: TRBV12-5; d_call: .; cdr3_nt: TGTGCTAGTGGTTTGGTCGGGGAGTCCATTTGGTCACCCCTCCACTTT; cdr3_aa: CASGLVGESIWSPLHF
clone_size: once; j_call: TRBJ1-1; v_call: TRBV2; d_call: .; cdr3_nt: TGTGCCAGCAGTCTTCACGGGGAACGGAACACTGAAGCTTTCTTT; cdr3_aa: CASSLHGERNTEAFF
clone_size: .; j_call: TRBJ1-5; v_call: TRBV6-6; d_call: TRBD1; cdr3_nt: TGTGCCAGCAGTTACTCGACAGGGGCTAGCAATCAGCCCCAGCATTTT; cdr3_aa: CASSYSTGASNQPQHF
clone_size: .; j_call: TRBJ1-2; v_call: TRBV12-5; d_call: .; cdr3_nt: TGTGCTAGTGGTTTTGGCAGGGAAATGAATGGCTACACCTTC; cdr3_aa: CASGFGREMNGYTF